The rows below give T cell receptor beta chains drawn from one sample of a study of vaccination and CD4 T cells after COVID-19. TCRdb reprocessed the PCR reads via MiXCR and lists one record per CDR3 protein. The data show approximately 13,000 distinct CDR3 sequences, with 40% to 45% seen just once and about 7.4% held by the top ten. Antigens for these TCRs are unknown. The specimen sequenced was CD4+ T cells from blood, cultured in vitro. The receptors were gathered from a human donor who had recovered from COVID-19. Both conserved end residues are part of each CDR3. A D gene is named only where the DNA matches it firmly. Size is stated for part of the rows, as once, few or many counts, or as a class when the clone is expanded.

d_gene	v_gene	abundance	j_gene	CDR3aa	CDR3nt
NA	TRBV9	NA	TRBJ2-7	CASSAKQGYEQYF	TGTGCCAGCAGCGCGAAACAGGGCTACGAGCAGTACTTC
NA	TRBV20-1	large	TRBJ2-7	CSARPGLHYYEQYF	TGCAGTGCCAGACCGGGGCTTCATTACTACGAGCAGTACTTC
NA	TRBV27	NA	TRBJ1-5	CASGSWGGMGPQHF	TGTGCCAGCGGGTCCTGGGGGGGGATGGGGCCCCAGCATTTT
NA	TRBV6-1	NA	TRBJ2-7	CASSAGVSSYEQYF	TGTGCCAGCAGCGCAGGGGTGAGCTCCTACGAGCAGTACTTC
NA	TRBV6-1	few	TRBJ2-7	CASRAGHPSEQYF	TGTGCCAGCAGGGCGGGACACCCCTCAGAGCAGTACTTC
TRBD2	TRBV7-2	NA	TRBJ2-3	CASSLGFGGGAGDTQYF	TGTGCCAGCAGCTTAGGGTTTGGCGGGGGGGCTGGGGATACGCAGTATTTT
TRBD1	TRBV5-5	NA	TRBJ1-5	CASSQDRVGNQPQHF	TGTGCCAGCAGCCAGGACAGGGTAGGCAATCAGCCCCAGCATTTT
NA	TRBV6-5	medium-sized	TRBJ2-3	CASSYLRGQSNTQYF	TGTGCCAGCAGTTATTTACGGGGCCAATCAAATACGCAGTATTTT
NA	TRBV15	NA	TRBJ1-2	CATSRDSANYGYTF	TGTGCCACCAGCAGAGATTCGGCTAACTATGGCTACACCTTC
TRBD2	TRBV20-1	few	TRBJ2-1	CSALGGGGYQFF	TGCAGTGCATTGGGCGGGGGGGGTTATCAGTTCTTC
NA	TRBV19	once	TRBJ2-1	CASSEYNEQFF	TGTGCCAGTAGTGAGTACAATGAGCAGTTCTTC
NA	TRBV24-1	once	TRBJ1-2	CATSDFQGLNGYTF	TGTGCCACCAGTGATTTCCAGGGGTTAAATGGCTACACCTTC
NA	TRBV7-2	NA	TRBJ2-1	CASSLDRGLREQFF	TGTGCCAGCAGCTTAGATAGAGGCCTCAGGGAGCAGTTCTTC
TRBD2	TRBV5-1	NA	TRBJ2-1	CASSYSGGTHNEQFF	TGCGCCAGCAGCTATAGCGGGGGAACCCACAATGAGCAGTTCTTC
TRBD1	TRBV7-2	NA	TRBJ1-6	CASSPRQGTSSYNSPLHF	TGTGCCAGCAGCCCCCGACAGGGCACAAGCTCCTATAATTCACCCCTCCACTTT
NA	TRBV20-1	few	TRBJ2-3	CSARSGSSTDTQYF	TGCAGTGCTAGATCAGGGTCTAGCACAGATACGCAGTATTTT
TRBD1	TRBV19	few	TRBJ1-6	CASSMYRGSSYNSPLHF	TGTGCCAGTAGTATGTACAGGGGAAGCTCCTATAATTCACCCCTCCACTTT
NA	TRBV19	NA	TRBJ1-5	CASSISGGNNQPQHF	TGTGCCAGTAGTATTTCCGGGGGCAACAATCAGCCCCAGCATTTT
TRBD2	TRBV7-8	NA	TRBJ2-1	CASSTGTSGIYGFF	TGTGCCAGCAGCACCGGGACTAGCGGAATTTATGGGTTCTTC
TRBD1	TRBV12-3/TRBV12-4	few	TRBJ2-5	CASSLSDRGWEETQYF	TGTGCCAGCAGTTTGAGCGACAGGGGTTGGGAAGAGACCCAGTACTTC
TRBD1	TRBV7-2	few	TRBJ1-2	CASTNQGGRTYGYTF	TGTGCCAGCACCAATCAGGGGGGGCGGACCTATGGCTACACCTTC
NA	TRBV20-1	NA	TRBJ2-3	CSARVSTDTQYF	TGCAGTGCTAGAGTTAGCACAGATACGCAGTATTTT
NA	TRBV6-1	NA	TRBJ1-3	CASGRGGGGNTIYF	TGTGCCAGCGGGAGGGGGGGAGGGGGAAACACCATATATTTT